What follows describes a single TCR beta chain. The sample's time point: pre-sensitization, week 0. As to treatment: therapeutic diphenylcyclopropenone sensitization with weekly scalp DPC. The sample comes from a study of human T cells and chemical hapten exposure. MiXCR was run by TCRdb on the RACE reads, yielding one entry per CDR3 protein. This sample yields around 120,000 distinct CDR3 sequences, of which approximately 12% are seen a single time; around 2.7% belongs to the top ten. CDR1 is SGHNT and CDR2 is YYREEE in the germline V gene (reference sequence). V was cut by 6 bases and J by 3 bases, with 16 bases left in between. CDR3 length equals 15 residues.

The sequence derives from a woman aged 18-29 years with alopecia areata. Some clones in this sample may be carry-over from other donors' samples. The sequenced sample was whole blood, obtained in connection with sensitization to the hapten diphenylcyclopropenone (DPC). The chain combines TRBV5-4 with TRBJ2-4; TRBD2 is a possible D gene (7 bases). The CDR3 sequence is CASKVGGASKNIQYF. CDR3 coding DNA: TGTGCCAGCAAGGTTGGGGGGGCAAGCAAAAACATTCAGTACTTC.